This paragraph reports one T cell receptor beta chain. The V gene's germline CDR1 is SGHVS and CDR2 FNYEAQ. This CDR3 spans 17 amino acids. V was pared by 1 base and J by 3 bases, with 6 bases of the junction left unmatched. These data are taken from a study of blood T cell repertoires in COVID-19. Study-wide context: Material from acute and convalescent COVID-19 was sourced from the United States, Italy and Spain. PBMCs, B-cell-depleted T cells, or T cells provided the cDNA or gDNA that made up the material.

Original data processing: Reference gene primer amplification yielded estimated nucleated cell counts. Repertoires were generated with immunoSEQ multiplex PCR, while TCRdb's copy carries only in-frame clones and drops some. That table gives V, J and clone size, and the DNA gave D and trimming. The sample lists approximately 210,000 clones, about 86% occurring once. The sample consisted of peripheral blood. This rearrangement joins TRBV7-6 to TRBJ2-3, with 11 bases matching TRBD2. The TCR was taken from a man between 18 and 35 years old with active or convalescent COVID-19. The CDR3 nucleotides are TGTGCCAGCAGCTTAGGGTTACTAGCGGGAGATACAGATACGCAGTATTTT. Protein product: CASSLGLLAGDTDTQYF. The full variable domain, rest sourced from reference TRBV7-6 and TRBJ2-3, is GAGVSQSPRYKVTKRGQDVALRCDPISGHVSLYWYRQALGQGPEFLTYFNYEAQQDKSGLPNDRFSAERPEGSISTLTIQRTEQRDSAMYRCASSLGLLAGDTDTQYFGPGTRLTVL.